This T cell receptor beta chain is from a study of T cell responses to AZD1222 COVID-19 vaccine. Study-level results: Baseline seropositivity occurred in only a handful of AZD1222 recipients. Females made up more of the donors, who were largely white British, and clonal diversity may have come out too low.

The CDR3 is made up of 16 amino acids. Germline values: CDR1 KGHDR, CDR2 SFDVKD. Germline trimming cut 3 bases from V and 4 bases from J; bases unmatched to any gene: 10. This clone was picked up one time. Antigen: not known. Here immunoSEQ multiplex PCR was the method, and the copy in TCRdb shows in-frame clones only, minus some. The sample yields around 99,000 clones, 91% seen once. The clonotype originates from an adult who received the AZD1222 COVID-19 vaccine. This sample comprised peripheral blood, obtained 28 days after the second AZD1222 dose. The chain joins TRBV24-1 to TRBJ2-5; 7 bases are shared with TRBD1. The CDR3 here is CATSDTVTGTAETQYF. CDR3 DNA: TGTGCCACCAGTGATACGGTTACCGGGACAGCAGAGACCCAGTACTTC.